This T cell receptor beta chain comes out of a study of Ad26.COV2.S vaccination and SARS-CoV-2 variants. At the level of the study: Each vaccinee took Ad26.COV2.S intramuscularly, once or twice 56 days apart. General study results and limits: Vaccine and placebo recipients had similar non-spike TCR breadth. The breadth of spike-specific CD8+ and CD4+ T cell responses after vaccination was reportedly substantial.

About this clone itself: The antigen is not known.

Clones were sequenced by immunoSEQ multiplex PCR, and TCRdb holds only the in-frame ones, with some missing. Of approximately 400,000 clones detected, about 85% appear once; the ten largest clones hold 2.5% to 3.5%. The germline CDR1 and CDR2 sequences are SGDLS and YYNGEE. Trimming shortened V by 5 bases and J by 0 bases, and 12 bases separated the two germline ends. CDR3 length: 15 amino acids. Documented treatment: over 15 received Ad26.COV2.S at low or high dose, single or two shots; several received placebo; per-sample allocation not given. Specimens were obtained on day 63 following the first vaccine or placebo injection. Wuhan-strain SARS-CoV-2 spike was expressed by the Ad26 vector that made up the vaccine.

The starting material was peripheral blood, obtained in a trial of Ad26.COV2.S vaccine versus placebo. V and J are TRBV9 and TRBJ2-1; D perhaps matches TRBD2 (5 bases). The source is a person between 18 and 65 years old who received the Ad26.COV2.S COVID-19 vaccine or a placebo. Here the CDR3 reads CASSADGSSYNEQFF. CDR3 DNA sequence: TGTGCCAGCAGTGCGGATGGGAGCTCCTACAATGAGCAGTTCTTC.